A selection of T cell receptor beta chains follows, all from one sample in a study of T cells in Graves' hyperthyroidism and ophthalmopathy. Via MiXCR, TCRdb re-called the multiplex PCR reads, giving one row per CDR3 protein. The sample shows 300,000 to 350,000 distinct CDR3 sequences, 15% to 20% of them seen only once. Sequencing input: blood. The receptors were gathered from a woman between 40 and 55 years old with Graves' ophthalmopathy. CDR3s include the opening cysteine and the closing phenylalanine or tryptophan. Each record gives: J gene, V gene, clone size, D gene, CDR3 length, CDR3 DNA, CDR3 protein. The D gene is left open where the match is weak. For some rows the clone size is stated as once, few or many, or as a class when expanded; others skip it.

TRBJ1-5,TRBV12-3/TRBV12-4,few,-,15,TGTGCCAGCACCCAGGGTGGGCAACCCAATCAGCCCCAGCATTTT,CASTQGGQPNQPQHF
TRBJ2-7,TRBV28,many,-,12,TGTGCCAGCAGTTTTTTATTAGGGGAGCAGTACTTC,CASSFLLGEQYF
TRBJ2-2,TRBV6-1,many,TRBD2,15,TGTGCCAGCAGGGGACTAGCGGGACAAGCCGGGGAGCTGTTTTTT,CASRGLAGQAGELFF
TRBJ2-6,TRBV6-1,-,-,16,TGTGCCAGCAGCCTACAGGGCCTCTCTGGGGCCAACGTCCTGACTTTC,CASSLQGLSGANVLTF
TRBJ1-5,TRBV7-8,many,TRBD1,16,TGTGCCAGCAGCCCTCACAGGGGGCAGCCCAGTCAGCCCCAGCATTTT,CASSPHRGQPSQPQHF
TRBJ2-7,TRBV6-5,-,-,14,TGTGCCAGCAGTTCCGTTGGGAGCCTGAACGAGCAGTACTTC,CASSSVGSLNEQYF
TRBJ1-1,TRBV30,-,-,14,TGTGCCTGGAGTGTAACAGGCGGGAGACCTGAAGCTTTCTTT,CAWSVTGGRPEAFF
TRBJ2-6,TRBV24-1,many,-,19,TGTGCCACCAGTGACCCTCAGGGAGATGGAGACTCTGGGGCCAACGTCCTGACTTTC,CATSDPQGDGDSGANVLTF
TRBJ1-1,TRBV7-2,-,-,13,TGTGCCAGCAGTTACTCGGGTAACATCAGGGCTTTCTTT,CASSYSGNIRAFF
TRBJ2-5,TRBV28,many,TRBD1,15,TGTGCCAGCAGCCCACCTAGGACAGGAGTAGAGACCCAGTACTTC,CASSPPRTGVETQYF
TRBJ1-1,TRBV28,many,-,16,TGTGCCAGCAGTTACTCCTACATGGAGGGGAACACTGAAGCTTTCTTT,CASSYSYMEGNTEAFF
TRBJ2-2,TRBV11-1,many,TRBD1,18,TGTGCCAGCAGCTTAGGAGGGACAGACCTATCGAACACCGGGGAGCTGTTTTTT,CASSLGGTDLSNTGELFF
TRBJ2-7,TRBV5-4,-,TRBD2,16,TGTGCCAGCGGCCCGTTAGGCGGGAGTCCGAATCACGAGCAGTACTTC,CASGPLGGSPNHEQYF
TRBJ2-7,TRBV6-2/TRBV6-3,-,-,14,TGTGCCAGCAGTTACCGTCCCGGAGCCTACGAGCAGTACTTC,CASSYRPGAYEQYF
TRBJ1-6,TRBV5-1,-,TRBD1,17,TGCGCCAGCAGCTTGGACCCACAGGGGGTTCGGAATTCACCCCTCCACTTT,CASSLDPQGVRNSPLHF
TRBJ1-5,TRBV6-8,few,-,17,TGTGCCAGCAGTTATTCCCCCCCGCGCAACGGCAATCAGCCCCAGCATTTT,CASSYSPPRNGNQPQHF
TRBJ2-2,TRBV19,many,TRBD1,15,TGTGCCAGTAGTCTAGACAGGGGCCCCTCCGGGGAGCTGTTTTTT,CASSLDRGPSGELFF
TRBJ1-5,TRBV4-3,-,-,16,TGCGCCAGCAGCCAAGAAGTCGTCTCACTTAATCAGCCCCAGCATTTT,CASSQEVVSLNQPQHF
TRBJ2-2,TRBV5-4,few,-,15,TGTGCCAGCAGGTCATTCCAGGAGTTTGCCGGGGAGCTGTTTTTT,CASRSFQEFAGELFF
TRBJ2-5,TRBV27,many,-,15,TGTGCCAGCAGTCCCTCGGTGGCTGGTCAAGAGACCCAGTACTTC,CASSPSVAGQETQYF
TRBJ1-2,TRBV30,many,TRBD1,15,TGTGCCTGGAGGAAGACCAGACAGGGTGACTATGGCTACACCTTC,CAWRKTRQGDYGYTF
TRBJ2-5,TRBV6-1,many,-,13,TGTGCCAGCAGGGGAGCGTTCGGCGAGACCCAGTACTTC,CASRGAFGETQYF
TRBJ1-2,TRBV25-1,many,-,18,TGTGCCAGCAGTGATAACCGGGGGGACAAAAGGTCTAACTATGGCTACACCTTC,CASSDNRGDKRSNYGYTF
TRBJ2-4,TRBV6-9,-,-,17,TGTGCCAGCAGTTATTTTGACAGCGTCTTAGCCAAAAACATTCAGTACTTC,CASSYFDSVLAKNIQYF
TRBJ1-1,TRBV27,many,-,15,TGTGCCAGCAGTTTATACGACAGCTTGAACACTGAAGCTTTCTTT,CASSLYDSLNTEAFF
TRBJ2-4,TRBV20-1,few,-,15,TGCAGTGCTAACCGGGACCTATTAGCCAAAAACATTCAGTACTTC,CSANRDLLAKNIQYF
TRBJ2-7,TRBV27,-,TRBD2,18,TGTGCCAGCGCAGGCGGGGGCTCCCTAGCGGGGGTGGACTACGAGCAGTACTTC,CASAGGGSLAGVDYEQYF
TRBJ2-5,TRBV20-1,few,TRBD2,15,TGCAGTGCTATCCCGGGACTAGCGGGAGGAGAGACCCAGTACTTC,CSAIPGLAGGETQYF
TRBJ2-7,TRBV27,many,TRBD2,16,TGTGCCAGCAGGATAACGGGACTAGCGGTCTCCTACGAGCAGTACTTC,CASRITGLAVSYEQYF
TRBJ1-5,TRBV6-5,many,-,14,TGTGCCAGCAGTTACAATGGGGTCAATCAGCCCCAGCATTTT,CASSYNGVNQPQHF
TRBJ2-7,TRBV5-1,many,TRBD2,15,TGCGCCAGCAGCTTGTGGGGGGGACTCGCCTACGAGCAGTACTTC,CASSLWGGLAYEQYF
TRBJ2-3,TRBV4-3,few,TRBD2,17,TGCGCCAGCAGCCAAGGAGGTGATAGCGGGAACACAGATACGCAGTATTTT,CASSQGGDSGNTDTQYF
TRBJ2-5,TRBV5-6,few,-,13,TGTGCCAGAACCCTCGGAGTTCAAGAGACTCAGTACTTC,CARTLGVQETQYF
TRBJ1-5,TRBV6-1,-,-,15,TGTGCCGTCAAGTCCCCTCCGGGCCCGGGGCAGCCCCAGCATTTT,CAVKSPPGPGQPQHF
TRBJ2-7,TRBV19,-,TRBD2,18,TGTGCCAGTAGTATGATGGGAGGGCCAAGGGGTGGGAACTACGAGCAGTACTTC,CASSMMGGPRGGNYEQYF
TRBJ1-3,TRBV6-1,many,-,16,TGTGCCAGCAGTGCCCTAGGATCCCGCTCTGGAAACACCATATATTTT,CASSALGSRSGNTIYF